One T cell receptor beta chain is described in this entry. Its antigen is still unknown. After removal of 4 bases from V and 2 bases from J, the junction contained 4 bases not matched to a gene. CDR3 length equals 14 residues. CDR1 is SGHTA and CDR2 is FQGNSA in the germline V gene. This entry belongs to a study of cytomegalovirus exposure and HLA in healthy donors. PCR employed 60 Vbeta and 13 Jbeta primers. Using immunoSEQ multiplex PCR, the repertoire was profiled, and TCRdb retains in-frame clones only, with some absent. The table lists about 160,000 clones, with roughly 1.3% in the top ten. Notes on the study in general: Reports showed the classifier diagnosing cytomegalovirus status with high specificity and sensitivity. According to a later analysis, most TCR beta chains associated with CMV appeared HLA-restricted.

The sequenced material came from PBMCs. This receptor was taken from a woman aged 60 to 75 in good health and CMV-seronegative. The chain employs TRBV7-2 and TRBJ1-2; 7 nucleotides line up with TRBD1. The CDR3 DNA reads TGTGCCAGCAGCTCACTGACAGGGAACTATGGCTACACCTTC. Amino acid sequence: CASSSLTGNYGYTF.